One sample yielded the 5 T cell receptor beta chains listed below, sequenced in a study of T cell changes during pregnancy in multiple sclerosis. Libraries were prepared by immunoSEQ multiplex PCR; TCRdb keeps only in-frame clonotypes and omits some of them. Found here are over 60,000 clones, roughly 91% of them singletons; the top ten hold about 0.75%. The specimen was peripheral blood, collected in the third trimester of pregnancy. The origin of the receptors is a female donor in good health, enrolled as a control in a pregnancy study.

The chain combines TRBV13 with TRBJ1-1; D ambiguous. This CDR3 is 13 amino acids long. V shed 5 bases and J shed 1 base, with 8 bases lying between them. Per germline, CDR1 PRHDT and CDR2 FYEKMQ (reference sequence). CDR3 in amino acids: CASSTGANTEAFF. CDR3 nucleotide sequence: TGTGCCAGCAGCACCGGTGCGAACACTGAAGCTTTCTTT.

The chain employs TRBV29-1 and TRBJ2-7; TRBD2 matches at 12 bases. J was trimmed by 0 bases and V by 6 bases; bases with no gene match: 6. This CDR3 is 15 amino acids long. The germline V gene encodes CDR1 SQVTM and CDR2 ANQGSEA. CDR3 sequence (DNA): TGCAGCGTACCTGGACTAGCGGGAAACTCCTACGAGCAGTACTTC. Protein sequence: CSVPGLAGNSYEQYF.

This chain links TRBV19 with TRBJ1-6, with D perhaps matching TRBD1 (5 bases). The CDR3 sequence is 14 residues long. Germline V CDR1 and CDR2: LNHDA, SQIVND (reference sequence). V shed 8 bases and J shed 10 bases, with 18 bases lying between them. CDR3 sequence (DNA): TGTGCCAGTGCCGAGGGGAGGGGAGGATCACCCCTCCACTTT. As protein: CASAEGRGGSPLHF.

This chain uses TRBV16 with TRBJ2-5, with TRBD1 matching 10 bases. Germline CDR1 is KGHSY and CDR2 is FQNENV. The trim removed 0 bases at V and 5 bases at J, leaving 9 bases unmatched. This CDR3 has 17 amino acids. DNA for the CDR3: TGTGCCAGCAGCCAATCTGGGGGGACAGGGGAGTCGGAGACCCAGTACTTC. It specifies CASSQSGGTGESETQYF. Full variable domain (missing parts from reference TRBV16 and TRBJ2-5): GEEVAQTPKHLVRGEGQKAKLYCAPIKGHSYVFWYQQVLKNEFKFLISFQNENVFDETGMPKERFSAKCLPNSPCSLEIQATKLEDSAVYFCASSQSGGTGESETQYFGPGTRLLVL.

The chain joins TRBV29-1 to TRBJ1-1; tentatively, D is TRBD1 (5 bases). The length of the CDR3 is 14 residues. Germline V gene lookup returns CDR1 SQVTM and CDR2 ANQGSEA. Deletions cut 7 bases from V and 5 bases from J, with 20 bases between. The chain's CDR3 is CSAYRAARGTEAFF. The CDR3 bases are TGCAGCGCCTACCGGGCGGCTCGGGGGACTGAAGCTTTCTTT.